Reported below is one T cell receptor (beta chain). This sample was included in a study of blood T cell repertoires in COVID-19. In the study overall: Sites across the United States, Italy and Spain contributed samples from acute and convalescent COVID-19. PBMCs, B-cell-depleted T cells, or T cells were the source of the cDNA or gDNA that made up the material.

Source study methods: Amplification with reference gene primers provided the estimates of nucleated cell counts. The assay was immunoSEQ multiplex PCR, and TCRdb's table has in-frame clones only and misses some. V and J calls plus clone size are reproduced from that table; the DNA served to infer D and trimming. The table has 45,000 to 65,000 clones, roughly nine tenths seen once. Germline V gives CDR1 LGHDT, CDR2 YNNKEL (reference sequence). The ends were cut back, 2 bases at V and 7 bases at J, with 14 bases in the middle. CDR3 length: 15 residues. This sequence originates from a human donor in a cohort sampled during active COVID-19. V and J are TRBV3-1 (or the pseudogene TRBV3-2) and TRBJ1-4; D possibly corresponds to TRBD1 (5 bases). Specimen: peripheral blood. CDR3 protein: CASSQSWQGSEKLFF. CDR3 coding DNA: TGTGCCAGCAGCCAATCTTGGCAGGGAAGTGAAAAACTGTTTTTT.